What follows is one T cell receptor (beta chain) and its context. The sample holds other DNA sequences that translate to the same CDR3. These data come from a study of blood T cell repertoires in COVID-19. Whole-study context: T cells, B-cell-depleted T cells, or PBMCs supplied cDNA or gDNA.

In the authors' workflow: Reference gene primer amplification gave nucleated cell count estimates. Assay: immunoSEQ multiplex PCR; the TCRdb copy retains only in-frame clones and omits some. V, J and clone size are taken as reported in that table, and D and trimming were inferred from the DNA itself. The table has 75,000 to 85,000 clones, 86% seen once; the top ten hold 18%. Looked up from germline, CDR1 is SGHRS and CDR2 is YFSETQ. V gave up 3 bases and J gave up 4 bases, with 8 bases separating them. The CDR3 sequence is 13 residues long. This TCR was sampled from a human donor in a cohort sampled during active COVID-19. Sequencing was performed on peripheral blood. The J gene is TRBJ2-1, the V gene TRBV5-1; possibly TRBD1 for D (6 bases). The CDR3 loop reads CASSSDRYNEQFF. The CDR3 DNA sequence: TGCGCCAGCAGCTCGGACAGATACAATGAGCAGTTCTTC.